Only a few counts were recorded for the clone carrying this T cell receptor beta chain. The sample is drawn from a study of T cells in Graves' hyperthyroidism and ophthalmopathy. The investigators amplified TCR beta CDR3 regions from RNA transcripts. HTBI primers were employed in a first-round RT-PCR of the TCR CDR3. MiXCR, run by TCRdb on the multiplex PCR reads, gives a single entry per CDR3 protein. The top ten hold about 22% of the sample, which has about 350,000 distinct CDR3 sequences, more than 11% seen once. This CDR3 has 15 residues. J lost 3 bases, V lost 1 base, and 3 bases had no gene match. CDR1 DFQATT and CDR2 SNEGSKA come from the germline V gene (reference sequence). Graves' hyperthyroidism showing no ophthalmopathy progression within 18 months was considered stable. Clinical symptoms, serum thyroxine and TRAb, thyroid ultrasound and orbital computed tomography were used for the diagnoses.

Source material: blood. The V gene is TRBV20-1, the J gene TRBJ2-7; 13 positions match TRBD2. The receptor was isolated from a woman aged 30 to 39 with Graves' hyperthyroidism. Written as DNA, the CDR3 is TGCAGTGCTAGAGGGACTAGCGGGAGTTTCTACGAGCAGTACTTC. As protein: CSARGTSGSFYEQYF.